This TCR beta chain was identified during a study of cytomegalovirus exposure and HLA in healthy donors. Whole-study results and caveats: The later analysis indicated that the majority of CMV-associated TCR beta chains appeared HLA-restricted.

This CDR3 contains 14 residues. The V end lost 8 bases, the J end lost 2 bases, and 12 bases lay between the germline ends. The germline V gene encodes CDR1 MNHNY and CDR2 SVGAGI (reference sequence). Of note for this clone: The antigen is not known.

The PCR was carried out with 60 Vbeta primers and 13 Jbeta primers. Profiling relied on immunoSEQ multiplex PCR, and the TCRdb table lists in-frame clones only, not all of them. The sample lists 200,000 to 250,000 clones; 70% to 85% were seen once. V and J are TRBV6-6 and TRBJ2-2; maybe TRBD1 (6 bases). This receptor was obtained from a woman aged 55 to 70 in good health and CMV-seropositive. Sequencing was done on a sample of PBMCs. CDR3 protein: CASLEQGNTGELFF. The CDR3 DNA sequence: TGTGCCAGCCTCGAACAGGGAAACACCGGGGAGCTGTTTTTT.